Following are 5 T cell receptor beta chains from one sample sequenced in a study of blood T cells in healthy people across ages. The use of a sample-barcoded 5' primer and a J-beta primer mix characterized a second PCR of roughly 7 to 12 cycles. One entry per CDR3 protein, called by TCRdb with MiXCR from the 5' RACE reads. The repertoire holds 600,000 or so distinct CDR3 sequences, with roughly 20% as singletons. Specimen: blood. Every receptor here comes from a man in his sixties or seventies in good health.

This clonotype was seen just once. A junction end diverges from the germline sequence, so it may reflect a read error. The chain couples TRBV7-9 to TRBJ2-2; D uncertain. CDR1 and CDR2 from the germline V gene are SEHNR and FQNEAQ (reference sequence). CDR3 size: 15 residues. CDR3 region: CSSSLVQTNTGELFF. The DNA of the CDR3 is TGTTCCAGCAGCTTAGTCCAGACGAACACCGGGGAGCTGTTTTTT. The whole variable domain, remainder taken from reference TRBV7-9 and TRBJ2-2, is DTGVSQNPRHKITKRGQNVTFRCDPISEHNRLYWYRQTLGQGPEFLTYFQNEAQLEKSRLLSDRFSAERPKGSFSTLEIQRTEQGDSAMYLCSSSLVQTNTGELFFGEGSRLTVL.

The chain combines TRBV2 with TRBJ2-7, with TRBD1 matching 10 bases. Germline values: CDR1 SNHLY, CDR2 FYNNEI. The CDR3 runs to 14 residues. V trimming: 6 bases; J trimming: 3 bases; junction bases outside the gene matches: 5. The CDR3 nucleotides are TGTGCCAGCAGGGGGACAGGGGAAGTCTACGAGCAGTACTTC. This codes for CASRGTGEVYEQYF.

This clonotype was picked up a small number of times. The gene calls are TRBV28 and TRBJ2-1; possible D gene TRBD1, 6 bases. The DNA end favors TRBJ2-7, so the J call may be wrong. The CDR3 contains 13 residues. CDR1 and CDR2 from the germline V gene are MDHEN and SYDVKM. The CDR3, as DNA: TGTGCCAGCAGTAGGACTGCCCAGGGGGAGCAGTACTTC. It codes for CASSRTAQGEQYF.

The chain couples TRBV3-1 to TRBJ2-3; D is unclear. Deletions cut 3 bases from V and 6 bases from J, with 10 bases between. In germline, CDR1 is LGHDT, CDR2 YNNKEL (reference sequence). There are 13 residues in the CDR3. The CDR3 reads CASSQAPVDTQYF. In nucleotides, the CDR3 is TGTGCCAGCAGCCAGGCCCCAGTCGATACGCAGTATTTT.

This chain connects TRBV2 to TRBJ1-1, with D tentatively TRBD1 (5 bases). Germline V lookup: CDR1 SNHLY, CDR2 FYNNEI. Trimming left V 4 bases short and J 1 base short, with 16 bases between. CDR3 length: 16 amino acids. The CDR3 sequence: CASSVATGRKNTEAFF. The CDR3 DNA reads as TGTGCCAGCAGTGTGGCTACGGGACGGAAGAACACTGAAGCTTTCTTT. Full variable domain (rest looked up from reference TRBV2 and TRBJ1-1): EPEVTQTPSHQVTQMGQEVILRCVPISNHLYFYWYRQILGQKVEFLVSFYNNEISEKSEIFDDQFSVERPDGSNFTLKIRSTKLEDSAMYFCASSVATGRKNTEAFFGQGTRLTVV.